Detailed here is one TCR beta chain. Its antigen is unknown. No quality values exist for individual bases; no much larger clone is one base distant. These data originate in a study of blood T cell repertoires in COVID-19 (dated by TCRdb to 2018 to 2021). Regarding the complete study: Collaborator samples came from the United States, Italy and Spain and covered acute and convalescent phases of COVID-19. Samples came from the ongoing ImmuneRACE study (first 160 participants) plus 1,254 subjects from 6 global collaborators. The dataset comprised deeply sampled blood TCRbeta repertoires from subjects exposed to, actively infected with, or recovered from COVID-19. The prospective study material was composed of cDNA or gDNA derived from T cells, B-cell-depleted T cells, or PBMCs. Where HLA class I and class II types were available, the types were taken from metadata supplied by the sample provider, not from assay-based typing. The repertoires were released in a freely available public database meant as a resource for research on the immune response to SARS-CoV-2. The sample metadata nearly always contained a de-identified subject ID, COVID-19 status, age in years and sex.

TCRbeta CDR3 regions were amplified from genomic DNA using the immunoSEQ Assay, a bias-controlled multiplex PCR. The published analysis was carried out like this. The number of nucleated cells in each sample was estimated by amplification of reference gene primers within the assay. To quantify the absolute abundance of each unique TCRbeta CDR3 rearrangement, sequence reads were collapsed and filtered. For each sample, productive Simpson clonality was calculated by taking the square root of Simpson's diversity index across productive rearrangements. Not all clones reach the TCRdb copy of this immuneACCESS table, which keeps in-frame sequences only. Checked studies attribute under half of the gap to unresolved V genes and leave the rest unexplained. That table is the source of V, J and clone size, and D and trimming were worked out from the DNA. The sample profile shows roughly 80,000 clones; around 80% of them were found once. In total, the top ten clones hold over 15% of the sample.

The collaborating institutions used their own protocols to collect whole blood in K2EDTA tubes. For TCRbeta analysis, collaborators shipped samples as frozen whole blood, isolated PBMCs, or DNA extracted from either of those sample types. Findings and caveats that apply to the study as a whole: The amount of clinical and demographic metadata varied by source and participant and was provided uncurated.

Germline trimming: 2 bases from V, 2 bases from J; junction bases outside gene matches: 5. CDR1 SGDLS and CDR2 YYNGEE are derived from the germline V gene. The CDR3 spans 16 residues, from the cysteine through the phenylalanine. Only the CDR3 DNA is retained, 48 bases long and in frame from the first base. This receptor was taken from a woman aged 55 to 70 with acute or convalescent COVID-19. The rearranged chain carries TRBV9 and TRBJ2-3; 10 bases in the middle match TRBD2. The source material was peripheral blood. In nucleotide form, the sequence is TGTGCCAGCAGCGTTAGGGGGACTAGCGACACAGATACGCAGTATTTT. It translates to CASSVRGTSDTDTQYF.